A selection of T cell receptor beta chains follows, all from one sample in a study of cytomegalovirus exposure and HLA in healthy donors. Produced via immunoSEQ multiplex PCR; TCRdb's table is partial and in-frame only. Among approximately 190,000 clones listed, around 78% were seen once. Sequencing used PBMCs. These receptors all come from a woman younger than 45 in good health and CMV-seropositive. CDR3s include the opening cysteine and the closing phenylalanine or tryptophan. The order of the fields is V gene, J gene, D gene, clone size, CDR3 protein, CDR3 DNA. The D gene is left open where the match is weak. Clone size appears in some rows only: once, few, many, or a class for an expanded clone.

TRBV30,TRBJ2-3,TRBD2,NA,CAWSPPQRDPRNTQYF,TGTGCCTGGAGTCCTCCCCAGCGGGACCCCCGTAATACGCAGTATTTT
TRBV11-1,TRBJ2-5,NA,NA,CASSLTGSETQYF,TGTGCCAGCAGCTTGACAGGTTCAGAGACCCAGTACTTC
TRBV28,TRBJ1-6,TRBD1,NA,CASRTGGAVNSPLHF,TGTGCCAGCAGGACAGGGGGGGCTGTAAATTCACCCCTCCACTTT
TRBV30,TRBJ1-2,NA,NA,CAWSEGGDGYTF,TGTGCCTGGAGTGAGGGGGGGGACGGCTACACCTTC
TRBV23-1,TRBJ2-1,NA,NA,CASSPPTGNEQFF,TGCGCCAGCAGTCCCCCCACAGGGAATGAGCAGTTCTTC
TRBV5-1,TRBJ1-1,TRBD1,NA,CASSRGTGNTEAFF,TGCGCCAGCAGTCGTGGGACAGGGAACACTGAAGCTTTCTTT
TRBV19,TRBJ1-6,NA,NA,CASSNEGGRKFSYNSPLHF,TGTGCCAGTAGTAATGAGGGAGGGCGTAAGTTCTCCTATAATTCACCCCTCCACTTT
TRBV10-3,TRBJ2-5,NA,NA,CAISSFEKGVQETQYF,TGTGCCATCAGCTCATTCGAAAAGGGGGTCCAAGAGACCCAGTACTTC
TRBV6-1,TRBJ2-5,NA,few,CASSDPWEQYF,TGTGCCAGCAGTGACCCCTGGGAGCAGTACTTC
TRBV18,TRBJ2-7,NA,NA,CASSPGQSSYEQYF,TGTGCCAGCTCACCCGGACAGTCCTCCTACGAGCAGTACTTC
TRBV6-5,TRBJ1-3,NA,NA,CASRQGITGNTIYF,TGTGCCAGCAGACAGGGTATAACTGGAAACACCATATATTTT
TRBV5-1,TRBJ2-7,TRBD2,NA,CASSFSSGGYEQYF,TGCGCCAGCAGCTTTTCTAGCGGGGGGTACGAGCAGTACTTC
TRBV5-1,TRBJ2-1,TRBD2,NA,CASSLRLAEEQFF,TGCGCCAGCAGCTTGCGACTAGCGGAGGAGCAGTTCTTC
TRBV7-9,TRBJ1-1,NA,NA,CASTTFGGEAFF,TGTGCCAGCACCACCTTTGGGGGGGAAGCTTTCTTT
TRBV12-5,TRBJ2-2,TRBD1,NA,CASGLGRTGGDPGELFF,TGTGCTAGTGGTTTGGGGCGGACAGGGGGCGATCCCGGGGAGCTGTTTTTT
TRBV5-1,TRBJ2-5,TRBD1,NA,CASSLPGTGRGETQYF,TGCGCCAGCAGCTTGCCCGGGACAGGGAGGGGAGAGACCCAGTACTTC
TRBV5-1,TRBJ1-3,TRBD1,NA,CASSWTGDNGNTIYF,TGCGCCAGCAGCTGGACAGGGGATAATGGAAACACCATATATTTT
TRBV2,TRBJ1-1,NA,NA,CASSLPQGRTEAFF,TGTGCCAGCAGCCTACCACAGGGAAGGACTGAAGCTTTCTTT
TRBV7-9,TRBJ2-1,NA,NA,CASSYSGREQFF,TGTGCCAGCAGCTATAGTGGGAGGGAGCAGTTCTTC
TRBV5-4,TRBJ2-5,TRBD2,NA,CASSVASGLQETQYF,TGTGCCAGCAGCGTCGCTAGCGGACTACAAGAGACCCAGTACTTC
TRBV7-3,TRBJ1-1,NA,NA,CASSLTGKDTEAFF,TGTGCCAGCAGCCTCACGGGAAAGGACACTGAAGCTTTCTTT
TRBV7-9,TRBJ2-5,NA,NA,CASSLGGAQETQYF,TGTGCCAGCAGCTTAGGGGGCGCTCAAGAGACCCAGTACTTC
TRBV5-1,TRBJ2-7,NA,NA,CASSFPGVEQYF,TGCGCCAGCAGCTTCCCGGGGGTCGAGCAGTACTTC
TRBV4-1,TRBJ2-1,NA,NA,CASSHYGQSTVNEQFF,TGCGCCAGCAGCCATTATGGACAGTCGACTGTGAATGAGCAGTTCTTC
TRBV4-1,TRBJ1-1,NA,NA,CASSQVGGYTEAFF,TGCGCCAGCAGCCAAGTTGGGGGCTACACTGAAGCTTTCTTT
TRBV11-2,TRBJ2-7,TRBD2,NA,CASRKVSGPSPYEQYF,TGTGCCAGCAGGAAAGTTAGCGGGCCCTCCCCCTACGAGCAGTACTTC
TRBV29-1,TRBJ2-7,TRBD2,few,CSALAGGPTYEQYF,TGCAGCGCTTTAGCGGGAGGGCCTACCTACGAGCAGTACTTC
TRBV30,TRBJ2-3,NA,NA,CAWSVRQGGPTDTQYF,TGTGCCTGGAGTGTACGGCAGGGTGGACCCACAGATACGCAGTATTTT
TRBV7-6,TRBJ2-6,NA,NA,CASSLRRSQGTGANVLTF,TGTGCCAGCAGCTTAAGGAGGTCCCAGGGGACTGGGGCCAACGTCCTGACTTTC
TRBV25-1,TRBJ2-1,NA,NA,CAAGTYNEQFF,TGTGCCGCGGGCACCTACAATGAGCAGTTCTTC